Presented here are 18 T cell receptor beta chains from one specimen sequenced in a study of cytomegalovirus exposure and HLA in healthy donors. This PCR relied on a set of 60 Vbeta primers and 13 Jbeta primers. TCRdb's copy holds only in-frame clones and misses some; the assay was immunoSEQ multiplex PCR. The data contain roughly 180,000 clones, 75% to 80% of them seen just once; the ten biggest clones take up over 11%. Sequences were obtained from PBMCs. These TCRs come from a man between 45 and 60 years old in good health and CMV-seropositive.

The chain combines TRBV2 with TRBJ2-1; 11 nucleotides line up with TRBD2. CDR1 is SNHLY and CDR2 is FYNNEI in the germline V gene. The CDR3 runs 15 residues. After removal of 6 bases from V and 10 bases from J, the junction contained 11 bases not matched to a gene. CDR3 in amino acids: CASRTPSGGPGEQFF. The DNA for the CDR3 is TGTGCCAGCAGGACCCCTAGCGGGGGGCCGGGGGAGCAGTTCTTC.

The V gene is TRBV28, the J gene TRBJ1-2; TRBD1 agrees at 11 bases. The CDR3 spans 16 residues. Germline CDR1 is MDHEN and CDR2 is SYDVKM. V shed 5 bases, J shed 3 bases, and the junction held 8 bases outside the gene matches. This chain's CDR3 is CASSRFRDRGDYGYTF. CDR3 DNA sequence: TGTGCCAGCAGTCGTTTTCGGGACAGGGGGGACTATGGCTACACCTTC.

The V call is TRBV9, the J call TRBJ1-1, with D uncertain. V lost 3 bases, J lost 3 bases, and 9 bases lay in between. This CDR3 spans 13 amino acids. Germline assignment: CDR1 SGDLS and CDR2 YYNGEE. The CDR3: CASSARFDTEAFF. The CDR3 DNA reads as TGTGCCAGCAGCGCCAGGTTCGACACTGAAGCTTTCTTT.

The V call is TRBV6-1, the J call TRBJ1-1; D not certain. The CDR3 sequence is 13 residues long. Trimming took off 7 bases at V and 1 base at J, with 10 bases between the two ends. Germline V gene sequence: CDR1 MNHNS, CDR2 SASEGT. The CDR3 protein is CASTRGSNTEAFF. For the CDR3, the DNA is TGTGCCAGCACCCGGGGTTCGAACACTGAAGCTTTCTTT.

This clone was detected once. V usage is TRBV5-4 and J usage is TRBJ1-2; 11 bases align to TRBD1. V was pared by 2 bases and J by 4 bases, with 1 base of the junction left unmatched. The CDR3 sequence is 14 residues long. Germline V gene sequence: CDR1 SGHNT, CDR2 YYREEE (reference sequence). The CDR3 is CASSLGTGGYGYTF. CDR3 in DNA: TGTGCCAGCAGCTTAGGGACAGGGGGCTATGGCTACACCTTC.

The V call is TRBV10-3, the J call TRBJ2-7; D gene unclear. Trimming took off 5 bases at V and 3 bases at J, with 17 bases between the two ends. The CDR3 consists of 15 residues. The V gene's germline CDR1 is ENHRY and CDR2 SYGVKD. The CDR3 loop reads CAISRDRQIHYEQYF. The CDR3 DNA reads as TGTGCCATCAGTCGTGACCGACAAATACACTACGAGCAGTACTTC.

This clone was detected only once. The CDR3 DNA follows: TGTGCCAGCAGCTTTTCAGGGGATAGCTTCTATGGCTACACCTTC. This encodes CASSFSGDSFYGYTF. J is TRBJ1-2 and V is TRBV5-6; D may be TRBD1 (6 bases). Trimming cost V 2 bases and J 4 bases, with 15 bases left between them. CDR1 is SGHDT and CDR2 is YYEEEE in the germline V gene. This CDR3 has 15 amino acids.

This chain uses TRBV18 with TRBJ2-7; TRBD1 matches 8 bases. V shed 1 base, J shed 5 bases, and the junction held 7 bases outside the gene matches. The CDR3 contains 15 residues. Germline-derived CDR1 and CDR2 are KGHSH and LQKENI. The CDR3 reads CASSPLRVTGDEQYF. CDR3 in DNA: TGTGCCAGCTCACCACTTCGCGTGACAGGGGACGAGCAGTACTTC.

This rearrangement joins TRBV7-8 to TRBJ1-4; 10 positions agree with TRBD1. With 1 base clipped from V and 8 bases from J, the junction kept 7 bases outside the gene matches. Germline loops: CDR1 SGHVS, CDR2 FQNEAQ. This CDR3 comprises 16 residues. CDR3: CASSLVRGTGEEKLFF. Here the CDR3 DNA reads TGTGCCAGCAGCTTAGTAAGGGGGACAGGGGAAGAAAAACTGTTTTTT.

The CDR3 here is CAWSAGLGEAFF. The CDR3 nucleotides are TGTGCCTGGAGCGCAGGACTGGGTGAAGCTTTCTTT. This sequence joins TRBV30 and TRBJ1-1; D not certain. Trimming cost V 3 bases and J 7 bases, with 12 bases left between them. The length of the CDR3 is 12 residues. CDR1 and CDR2 from the germline V gene are GTSNPN and SVGIG (reference sequence).

J is TRBJ1-5 and V is TRBV5-6; 9 bases line up with TRBD1. The germline V gene encodes CDR1 SGHDT and CDR2 YYEEEE. The CDR3 length is 14 residues. J was trimmed by 7 bases and V by 0 bases; bases with no gene match: 2. The CDR3 protein is CASSLGTGEQPQHF. The DNA for the CDR3 is TGTGCCAGCAGCTTGGGGACAGGGGAACAGCCCCAGCATTTT.

V usage is TRBV28 and J usage is TRBJ1-2, with D maybe TRBD1 (5 bases). Between the trimmed V and J ends, which lost 5 bases and 8 bases, there was a span of 18 bases. Looked up from germline, CDR1 is MDHEN and CDR2 is SYDVKM. This CDR3 is built from 14 residues. The CDR3 here is CASSLSIAGYGYTF. In nucleotides, the CDR3 is TGTGCCAGCAGTCTGAGTATCGCAGGGTACGGCTACACCTTC.

The chain uses TRBV19 and TRBJ1-2, with a tentative D call TRBD1 (5 bases). Trimming removed 0 bases from V and 3 bases from J, with 11 bases in between. CDR3 length: 15 amino acids. CDR1 is LNHDA, CDR2 SQIVND, per germline (reference sequence). Here the CDR3 reads CASSIEGQVHYGYTF. In DNA, the CDR3 is TGTGCCAGTAGTATAGAGGGGCAGGTGCACTATGGCTACACCTTC.

This clone has only one observation. This chain connects TRBV5-4 to TRBJ2-5, with 14 bases lining up with TRBD2. Per germline, CDR1 SGHNT and CDR2 YYREEE (reference sequence). This CDR3 comprises 14 residues. Trimming removed 0 bases from V and 12 bases from J; junction bases left unmatched: 4. The CDR3 DNA follows: TGTGCCAGCAGCTTGGTGACTAGCGGGGGGGCCGAGTACTTC. This sequence encodes CASSLVTSGGAEYF.

This clone was counted once. This rearrangement joins TRBV5-1 to TRBJ1-6; possible D gene TRBD1, 5 bases. V was pared by 4 bases and J by 10 bases, with 9 bases between. The CDR3 totals 12 residues. Germline V gene sequence: CDR1 SGHRS, CDR2 YFSETQ. The DNA of the CDR3 is TGCGCCAGCAGCGGGGGAGGGTCACCCCTCCACTTT. Residues: CASSGGGSPLHF.

This clone was found once. The chain has TRBV10-2 and TRBJ1-2, with D perhaps matching TRBD1 (6 bases). CDR3 length: 15 residues. The germline V and J ends were trimmed by 5 bases and 4 bases, with 17 bases remaining between them. Germline loops: CDR1 WSHSY, CDR2 SAAADI. The CDR3 DNA is TGCGCCAGCAGTTCCCAGGACAGTTATCTCTATGGCTACACCTTC. This encodes CASSSQDSYLYGYTF.

The chain combines TRBV14 with TRBJ1-4, with D unresolved. The CDR3 runs 15 residues. Trimming removed 0 bases at V and 4 bases at J, with 9 bases between. Per germline, CDR1 SGHDN and CDR2 FVKESK. CDR3 nucleotide sequence: TGTGCCAGCAGCCAAGATCACAGCTATAATGAAAAACTGTTTTTT. The encoded protein is CASSQDHSYNEKLFF. Looking up the rest from reference TRBV14 and TRBJ1-4 gives the full variable domain: EAGVTQFPSHSVIEKGQTVTLRCDPISGHDNLYWYRRVMGKEIKFLLHFVKESKQDESGMPNNRFLAERTGGTYSTLKVQPAELEDSGVYFCASSQDHSYNEKLFFGSGTQLSVL.

The chain carries TRBV5-6 and TRBJ1-6; 8 nucleotides align to TRBD1. CDR1 is SGHDT and CDR2 is YYEEEE in the germline V gene. The CDR3 consists of 15 residues. V dropped 2 bases and J dropped 7; count of bases not matched to a gene: 5. The CDR3 sequence is CASSLWTGTNSPLHF. DNA of the CDR3: TGTGCCAGCAGCTTATGGACAGGGACCAATTCACCCCTCCACTTT.